The 13 T cell receptor beta chains in this list originate from one sample, sequenced in a study of blood T cell repertoires in COVID-19. The assay was immunoSEQ multiplex PCR, and TCRdb's table has in-frame clones only and misses some. The sample holds just over 90,000 clones, 85% to 90% seen once. Material: peripheral blood. Every receptor here comes from a human donor with active COVID-19. The donor label of this sample is uncertain.

V and J are TRBV24-1 and TRBJ2-3; 10 nucleotides align to TRBD2. Germline V gene sequence: CDR1 KGHDR, CDR2 SFDVKD. J lost 3 bases, V lost 9 bases, and 8 bases had no gene match. The length of the CDR3 is 15 residues. This CDR3 is CATALGTSETDTQYF. The DNA of the CDR3 is TGTGCCACCGCGCTAGGGACTAGCGAAACAGATACGCAGTATTTT.

This clone has just one count. The rearrangement joins TRBV19 to TRBJ2-1; 7 bases map to TRBD2. The germline V gene encodes CDR1 LNHDA and CDR2 SQIVND (reference sequence). The length of the CDR3 is 11 residues. Germline trimming cut 9 bases from V and 10 bases from J; bases unmatched to any gene: 6. The CDR3: CASRDYREQFF. The DNA for the CDR3 is TGTGCCAGCAGGGACTATAGGGAGCAGTTCTTC.

This chain uses TRBV7-6 with TRBJ2-5; 10 nucleotides line up with TRBD1. The CDR3 consists of 15 residues. Germline lookup yields CDR1 SGHVS and CDR2 FNYEAQ. V dropped 9 bases and J dropped 5; count of bases not matched to a gene: 12. The CDR3 is CASAKTGGYVETQYF. The DNA of the CDR3 is TGTGCCAGTGCCAAGACAGGGGGCTACGTGGAGACCCAGTACTTC.

The V gene is TRBV5-1, the J gene TRBJ2-7; the match to TRBD2 covers 7 bases. The CDR3 runs 16 residues. The trim removed 0 bases at V and 2 bases at J, leaving 8 bases unmatched. Germline CDR1 and CDR2: SGHRS and YFSETQ. CDR3 in amino acids: CASSLVGLVGTYEQYF. The CDR3 DNA reads TGCGCCAGCAGCTTGGTCGGACTAGTGGGTACCTACGAGCAGTACTTC.

The chain carries TRBV4-1 and TRBJ2-5; 8 nucleotides match TRBD2. This CDR3 is built from 15 residues. V dropped 0 bases and J dropped 4; count of bases not matched to a gene: 4. CDR1 is MGHRA and CDR2 is YSYEKL in the germline V gene. The CDR3: CASSQDGGGRETQYF. The DNA for the CDR3 is TGCGCCAGCAGCCAAGATGGCGGGGGGAGAGAGACCCAGTACTTC.

The V call is TRBV4-2, the J call TRBJ2-1, with 11 bases fitting TRBD2. V lost 5 bases and J lost 0; bases outside the gene matches: 3. The CDR3 runs to 16 residues. The germline gives CDR1 LGHNA, CDR2 YNFKEQ. In DNA, the CDR3 is TGTGCCAGCAGCGTACTAGCGGGGGTCTCCTACAATGAGCAGTTCTTC. Its translation: CASSVLAGVSYNEQFF.

This chain uses TRBV28 with TRBJ1-2; D possibly corresponds to TRBD1 (6 bases). The ends were cut back, 6 bases at V and 5 bases at J, with 16 bases in the middle. The germline V gene has CDR1 MDHEN and CDR2 SYDVKM. The CDR3 has 14 residues. CDR3 loop: CASSQLQGKYGYTF. In DNA form, the CDR3 reads TGTGCCAGCAGCCAGTTGCAGGGGAAGTATGGCTACACCTTC.

This chain connects TRBV5-1 to TRBJ2-3; D is uncertain. Germline CDR1 and CDR2: SGHRS and YFSETQ. Trimming cost V 0 bases and J 2 bases, with 10 bases left between them. The CDR3 covers 15 residues. The CDR3: CASSLAESLTDTQYF. The DNA of the CDR3 is TGCGCCAGCAGCTTGGCCGAAAGCCTCACAGATACGCAGTATTTT.

This clone was seen once. This chain uses TRBV6-2 or TRBV6-3 with TRBJ2-7, with D perhaps TRBD1 (5 bases). The germline CDR1 and CDR2 sequences are MNHEY and SVGEGT. Trimming stripped 5 bases from V and 1 base from J, with 9 bases between. The length of the CDR3 is 13 residues. CDR3 in amino acids: CASSRSGSYEQYF. CDR3 nucleotides: TGTGCCAGCAGTCGATCAGGGTCCTACGAGCAGTACTTC.

The chain employs TRBV5-1 and TRBJ2-7; 7 bases line up with TRBD1. J gave up 9 bases and V 0 bases, and 3 bases lay outside the gene matches. This CDR3 has 12 residues. Germline CDR1 is SGHRS and CDR2 is YFSETQ. The CDR3 coding sequence is TGCGCCAGCAGCTTGGAACAGGGGTGGCAGTACTTC. Residues: CASSLEQGWQYF. The full variable domain, in which reference TRBV5-1 and TRBJ2-7 provide the parts outside the CDR3, is KAGVTQTPRYLIKTRGQQVTLSCSPISGHRSVSWYQQTPGQGLQFLFEYFSETQRNKGNFPGRFSGRQFSNSRSEMNVSTLELGDSALYLCASSLEQGWQYFGPGTRLTVT.

This clone was picked up one time. The V call is TRBV5-1, the J call TRBJ2-3, with D possibly matching TRBD1 (5 bases). The CDR3 runs 20 residues. V was cut by 4 bases and J by 2 bases, with 29 bases left in between. Germline values: CDR1 SGHRS, CDR2 YFSETQ. The CDR3 sequence is CASSPNTQTMTVTLTDTQYF. The CDR3, as DNA: TGCGCCAGCAGCCCAAACACCCAAACGATGACAGTTACCCTCACAGATACGCAGTATTTT.

This rearrangement joins TRBV28 to TRBJ1-6; D uncertain. Germline V gene sequence: CDR1 MDHEN, CDR2 SYDVKM. This CDR3 comprises 14 residues. The V end lost 3 bases, the J end lost 2 bases, and 5 bases lay between the germline ends. The DNA of the CDR3 is TGTGCCAGCAGTTTCCGGGCCTATAATTCACCCCTCCACTTT. It specifies CASSFRAYNSPLHF.

J is TRBJ1-1 and V is TRBV6-5, with 8 nucleotides matching TRBD1. J gave up 6 bases and V 6 bases, and 3 bases lay outside the gene matches. The CDR3 contains 12 residues. The germline CDR1 and CDR2 sequences are MNHEY and SVGAGI. CDR3 protein: CASRQGQAEAFF. The CDR3 DNA reads TGTGCCAGCAGGCAGGGACAGGCTGAAGCTTTCTTT.